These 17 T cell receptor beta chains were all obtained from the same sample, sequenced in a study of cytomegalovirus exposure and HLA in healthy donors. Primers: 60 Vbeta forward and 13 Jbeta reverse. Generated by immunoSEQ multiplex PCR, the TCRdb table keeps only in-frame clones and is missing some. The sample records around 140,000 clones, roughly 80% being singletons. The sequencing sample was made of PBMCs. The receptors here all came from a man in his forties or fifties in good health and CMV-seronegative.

CDR3 region: CASSLRLADSNEQFF. CDR3 bases: TGTGCCAGCAGCTTGCGGCTAGCGGACAGCAATGAGCAGTTCTTC. J is TRBJ2-1 and V is TRBV5-6; possible D gene TRBD2, 7 bases. V was clipped by 1 base and J by 6 bases, with 14 bases between them. This CDR3 has 15 amino acids. Germline loops: CDR1 SGHDT, CDR2 YYEEEE.

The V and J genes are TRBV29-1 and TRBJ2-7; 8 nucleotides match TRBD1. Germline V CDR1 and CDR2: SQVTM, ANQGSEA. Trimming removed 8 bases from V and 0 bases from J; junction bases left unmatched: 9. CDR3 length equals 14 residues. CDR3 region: CSFSRDRNSYEQYF. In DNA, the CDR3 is TGCAGCTTCAGCCGGGACAGGAACTCCTACGAGCAGTACTTC.

CDR3 amino acids: CASGPHISASTEAFF. CDR3 in DNA: TGTGCCAGCGGGCCCCACATATCCGCGAGCACTGAAGCTTTCTTT. This chain connects TRBV21-1 to TRBJ1-1; the table's TRBD1 call for D was not verified on the DNA. TRBV21-1 corresponds to a pseudogene. There are 15 residues in the CDR3.

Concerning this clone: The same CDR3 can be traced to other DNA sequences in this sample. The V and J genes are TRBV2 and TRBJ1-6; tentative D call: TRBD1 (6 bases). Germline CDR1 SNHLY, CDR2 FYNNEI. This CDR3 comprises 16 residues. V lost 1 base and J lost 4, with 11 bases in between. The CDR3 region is CASSEGGTGYNSPLHF. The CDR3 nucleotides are TGTGCCAGCAGTGAAGGCGGAACAGGGTATAATTCACCCCTCCACTTT.

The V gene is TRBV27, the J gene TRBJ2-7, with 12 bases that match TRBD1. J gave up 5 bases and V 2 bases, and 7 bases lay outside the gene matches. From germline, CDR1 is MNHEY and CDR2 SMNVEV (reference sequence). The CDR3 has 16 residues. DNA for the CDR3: TGTGCCAGCAGTTTAATAACGGGACAGGGGGCTGACGAGCAGTACTTC. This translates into CASSLITGQGADEQYF.

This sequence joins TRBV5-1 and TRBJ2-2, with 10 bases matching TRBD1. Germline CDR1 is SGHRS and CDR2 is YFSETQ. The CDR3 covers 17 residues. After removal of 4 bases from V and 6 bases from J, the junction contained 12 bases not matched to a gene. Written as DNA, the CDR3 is TGCGCCAGCAGCCAGAGACCGGGACAGGGGAGAGCCGGGGAGCTGTTTTTT. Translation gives CASSQRPGQGRAGELFF.

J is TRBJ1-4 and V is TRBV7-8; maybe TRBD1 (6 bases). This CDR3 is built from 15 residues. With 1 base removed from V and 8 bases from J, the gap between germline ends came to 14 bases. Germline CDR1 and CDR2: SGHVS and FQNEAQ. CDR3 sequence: CASSLVGGLKEKLFF. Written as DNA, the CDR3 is TGTGCCAGCAGCTTAGTGGGGGGGCTCAAAGAAAAACTGTTTTTT.

The CDR3 reads CASSIGRAGTEAFF. The CDR3 nucleotides read TGTGCCAGTAGTATCGGGCGGGCTGGGACTGAAGCTTTCTTT. The rearrangement uses TRBV19 and TRBJ1-1, with D hard to call. The CDR3 length is 14 residues. Germline V gene lookup returns CDR1 LNHDA and CDR2 SQIVND (reference sequence). With 3 bases removed from V and 5 bases from J, the gap between germline ends came to 13 bases.

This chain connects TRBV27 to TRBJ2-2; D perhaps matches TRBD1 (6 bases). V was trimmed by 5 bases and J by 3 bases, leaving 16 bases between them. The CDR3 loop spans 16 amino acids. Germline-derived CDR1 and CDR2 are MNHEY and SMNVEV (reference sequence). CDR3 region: CASSPRTASYTGELFF. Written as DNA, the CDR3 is TGTGCCAGCAGTCCGCGGACAGCTTCTTACACCGGGGAGCTGTTTTTT.

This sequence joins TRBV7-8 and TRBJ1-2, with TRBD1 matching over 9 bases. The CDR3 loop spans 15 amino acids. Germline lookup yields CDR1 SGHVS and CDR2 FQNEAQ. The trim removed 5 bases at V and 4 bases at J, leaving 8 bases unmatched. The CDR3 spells CASSVGLDRGYGYTF. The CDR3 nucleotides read TGTGCCAGCAGCGTAGGCCTGGACAGGGGCTATGGCTACACCTTC.

The DNA of the CDR3 is TGTGCCAGCTCAGGAGACCACGAGCAGTACTTC. Protein sequence: CASSGDHEQYF. The rearrangement joins TRBV18 to TRBJ2-7; D ambiguous. CDR1 and CDR2 (germline): KGHSH, LQKENI. The length of the CDR3 is 11 residues. Trimming took 5 bases from V and 5 from J, leaving 7 bases between them.

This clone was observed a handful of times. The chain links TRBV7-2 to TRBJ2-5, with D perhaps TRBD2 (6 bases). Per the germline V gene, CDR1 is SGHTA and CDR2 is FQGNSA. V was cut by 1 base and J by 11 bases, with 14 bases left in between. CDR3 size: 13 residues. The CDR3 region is CASSLVGGGEQYF. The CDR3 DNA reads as TGTGCCAGCAGCTTAGTCGGGGGAGGAGAGCAGTACTTC.

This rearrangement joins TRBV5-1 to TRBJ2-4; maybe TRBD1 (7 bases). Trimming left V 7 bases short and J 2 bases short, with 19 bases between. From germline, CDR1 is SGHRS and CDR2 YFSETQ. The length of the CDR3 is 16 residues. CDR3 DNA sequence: TGCGCCAGCGCCGAGGCTGCAGGGGGGACCAAAAACATTCAGTACTTC. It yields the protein CASAEAAGGTKNIQYF. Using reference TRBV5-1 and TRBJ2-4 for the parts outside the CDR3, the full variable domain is KAGVTQTPRYLIKTRGQQVTLSCSPISGHRSVSWYQQTPGQGLQFLFEYFSETQRNKGNFPGRFSGRQFSNSRSEMNVSTLELGDSALYLCASAEAAGGTKNIQYFGAGTRLSVL.

The CDR3 DNA reads as TGTGCCAGCAGCTTAGCAGCTCCCGACAGGGTCGGCAATCAGCCCCAGCATTTT. Its protein is CASSLAAPDRVGNQPQHF. The gene calls are TRBV7-9 and TRBJ1-5; the match to TRBD1 covers 7 bases. CDR1 and CDR2 from the germline V gene are SEHNR and FQNEAQ (reference sequence). Trimming cost V 0 bases and J 2 bases; bases outside gene matches: 10. The CDR3 is 18 residues long.

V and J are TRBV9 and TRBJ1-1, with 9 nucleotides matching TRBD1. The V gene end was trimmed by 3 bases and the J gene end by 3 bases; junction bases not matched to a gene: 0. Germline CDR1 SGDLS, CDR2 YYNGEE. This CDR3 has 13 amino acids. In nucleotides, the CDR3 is TGTGCCAGCAGCGGACAGGGGGACACTGAAGCTTTCTTT. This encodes CASSGQGDTEAFF.

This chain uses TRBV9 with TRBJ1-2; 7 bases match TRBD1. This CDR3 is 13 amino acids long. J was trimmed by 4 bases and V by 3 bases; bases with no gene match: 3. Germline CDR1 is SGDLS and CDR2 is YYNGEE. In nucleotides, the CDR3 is TGTGCCAGCAGCGCTTACAGGGGCTATGGCTACACCTTC. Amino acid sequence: CASSAYRGYGYTF.

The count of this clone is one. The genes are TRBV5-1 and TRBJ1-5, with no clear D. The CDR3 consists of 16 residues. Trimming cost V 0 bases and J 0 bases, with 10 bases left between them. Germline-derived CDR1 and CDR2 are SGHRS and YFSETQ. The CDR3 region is CASSLVPGNSNQPQHF. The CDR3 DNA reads TGCGCCAGCAGCTTGGTTCCCGGGAATAGCAATCAGCCCCAGCATTTT.